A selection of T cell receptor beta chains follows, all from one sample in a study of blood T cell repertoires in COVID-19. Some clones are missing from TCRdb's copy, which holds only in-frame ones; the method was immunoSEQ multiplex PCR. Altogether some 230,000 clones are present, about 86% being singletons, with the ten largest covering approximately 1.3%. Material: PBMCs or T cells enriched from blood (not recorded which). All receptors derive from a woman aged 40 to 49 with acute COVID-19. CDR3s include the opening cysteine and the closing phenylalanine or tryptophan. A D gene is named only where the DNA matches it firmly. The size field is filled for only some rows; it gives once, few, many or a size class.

cdr3_nt: TGTGCCAGCAGTGTGACTAGCGGGAGGCTCTCAGGGTCAGATACGCAGTATTTT
cdr3_aa: CASSVTSGRLSGSDTQYF
d_call: TRBD2
j_call: TRBJ2-3
v_call: TRBV6-1
clone_size: -

cdr3_nt: TGTGCCACCAGTGACCCCGGAGAGGGGGGGAATGGTCAGCCCCAGCATTTT
cdr3_aa: CATSDPGEGGNGQPQHF
d_call: -
j_call: TRBJ1-5
v_call: TRBV24-1
clone_size: -

cdr3_nt: TGTGCCAGCAGCCTAGGGACTAGCGGGAGTCCGGGGGGAGGAGAGCAGTACTTC
cdr3_aa: CASSLGTSGSPGGGEQYF
d_call: TRBD2
j_call: TRBJ2-7
v_call: TRBV7-9
clone_size: -

cdr3_nt: TGTGCCAGTAGGACAGGGAGGAACACTGAAGCTTTCTTT
cdr3_aa: CASRTGRNTEAFF
d_call: TRBD1
j_call: TRBJ1-1
v_call: TRBV19
clone_size: many

cdr3_nt: TGTGCCATCAGTGTGGACAATAGATATGGCTACACCTTC
cdr3_aa: CAISVDNRYGYTF
d_call: -
j_call: TRBJ1-2
v_call: TRBV10-3
clone_size: -

cdr3_nt: TGTGCCAGCAGATATGCGGGACAGAGTGCCGGGGAGCTGTTTTTT
cdr3_aa: CASRYAGQSAGELFF
d_call: -
j_call: TRBJ2-2
v_call: TRBV28
clone_size: -

cdr3_nt: TGTGCCAGCAGTCCGGGGGGGCAGTTGGAGACCCAGTACTTC
cdr3_aa: CASSPGGQLETQYF
d_call: TRBD2
j_call: TRBJ2-5
v_call: TRBV6-5
clone_size: -

cdr3_nt: TGTGCCAGCAGTTGGGGACAGTTTAATGAAAAACTGTTTTTT
cdr3_aa: CASSWGQFNEKLFF
d_call: TRBD1
j_call: TRBJ1-4
v_call: TRBV28
clone_size: -

cdr3_nt: TGTGCCAGCAGCGTAGACTGGGGGGCCTACAATGAGCAGTTCTTC
cdr3_aa: CASSVDWGAYNEQFF
d_call: -
j_call: TRBJ2-1
v_call: TRBV9
clone_size: -

cdr3_nt: TGTGCCAGCAGTGACCCTCAGGTTGCACTCAACACCGGGGAGCTGTTTTTT
cdr3_aa: CASSDPQVALNTGELFF
d_call: -
j_call: TRBJ2-2
v_call: TRBV27
clone_size: -

cdr3_nt: TGTGCCAGCAGCCAAGGTGTAAGTGACTTCTACAATGAGCAGTTCTTC
cdr3_aa: CASSQGVSDFYNEQFF
d_call: -
j_call: TRBJ2-1
v_call: TRBV3-1/TRBV3-2
clone_size: -

cdr3_nt: TGTGCCAGCAGTTTAGCCCAGGGGGCTTTTCATTCACCCCTCCACTTT
cdr3_aa: CASSLAQGAFHSPLHF
d_call: TRBD1
j_call: TRBJ1-6
v_call: TRBV27
clone_size: -

cdr3_nt: TGTGCCTCAAACCCCCTTGCCGGGGAGCAGTACTTC
cdr3_aa: CASNPLAGEQYF
d_call: -
j_call: TRBJ2-7
v_call: TRBV30
clone_size: once

cdr3_nt: TGTGCCAGCAGCCGGATAATGGCGGTTGAGACCCAGTACTTC
cdr3_aa: CASSRIMAVETQYF
d_call: -
j_call: TRBJ2-5
v_call: TRBV7-9
clone_size: once

cdr3_nt: TGTGCCAGCAGCTTAGGGTCGAGGAGAGAAAAACTGTTTTTT
cdr3_aa: CASSLGSRREKLFF
d_call: -
j_call: TRBJ1-4
v_call: TRBV7-9
clone_size: -

cdr3_nt: TGTGCCAGCGGCCCCGGGGGGCGGGGTACGCAGTATTTT
cdr3_aa: CASGPGGRGTQYF
d_call: -
j_call: TRBJ2-3
v_call: TRBV6-4
clone_size: -

cdr3_nt: TGTGCCAGCAGCTCCACACAGGGCGGTCTAAATGAAAAACTGTTTTTT
cdr3_aa: CASSSTQGGLNEKLFF
d_call: -
j_call: TRBJ1-4
v_call: TRBV7-9
clone_size: -